The clone carrying this T cell receptor beta chain was recorded at least ten times. This record comes from a study of T cells in Graves' hyperthyroidism and ophthalmopathy. From germline, CDR1 is SNHLY and CDR2 FYNNEI. The CDR3 extends over 15 amino acids. Trimming cost V 5 bases and J 1 base, with 13 bases left between them. TCR beta CDR3 sequences were amplified from RNA transcripts. HTBI primers were the set used in a first-round RT-PCR of the TCR CDR3. TCRdb ran MiXCR on the multiplex PCR reads and lists one entry per CDR3 protein. The data show roughly 700,000 distinct CDR3 sequences, around 16% seen once.

The chain combines TRBV2 with TRBJ2-3; TRBD2 is a possible D gene (6 bases). Material: blood. This clonotype was obtained from a man aged 45-65 years with Graves' hyperthyroidism. The DNA for the CDR3 is TGTGCCAGCAGTCCTCGACTAGGGGGCACAGATACGCAGTATTTT. It translates to CASSPRLGGTDTQYF.